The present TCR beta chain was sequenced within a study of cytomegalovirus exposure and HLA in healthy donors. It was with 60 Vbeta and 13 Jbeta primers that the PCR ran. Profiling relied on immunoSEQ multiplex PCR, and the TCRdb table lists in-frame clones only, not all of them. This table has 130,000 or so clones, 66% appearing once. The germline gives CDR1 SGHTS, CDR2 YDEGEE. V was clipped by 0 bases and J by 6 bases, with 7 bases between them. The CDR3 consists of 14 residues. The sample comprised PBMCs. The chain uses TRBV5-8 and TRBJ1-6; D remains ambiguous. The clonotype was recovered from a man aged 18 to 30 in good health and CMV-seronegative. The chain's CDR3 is CASSLDSGNSPLHF. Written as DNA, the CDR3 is TGTGCCAGCAGCTTGGACAGCGGTAATTCACCCCTCCACTTT.